What follows is one TCR beta chain and its context. The data originate from a study of blood T cell repertoires in COVID-19. Study overall: Sites in the United States, Italy and Spain provided acute and convalescent COVID-19 samples. The analysed material was cDNA or gDNA that came from T cells, B-cell-depleted T cells, or PBMCs.

Germline CDR1 and CDR2: SGHTA and FQGNSA. The CDR3 loop spans 15 amino acids. V was shortened by 5 bases and J by 0 bases, with 13 bases between the two germline ends. Authors' processing steps: Amplification of reference gene primers was used by the study to estimate nucleated cell counts. The data were produced by immunoSEQ multiplex PCR, yet TCRdb's version contains in-frame clones alone and is incomplete. V, J and clone size derive from that table, while D and trimming were established from the DNA sequence. The sample lists about 180,000 clones, around 88% seen once, with about 4% in the top ten.

The origin of this receptor is a woman in her twenties or thirties with acute or convalescent COVID-19. V is TRBV7-2 and J is TRBJ2-5, with D hard to call. The sequencing sample was made of peripheral blood. In DNA form, the CDR3 reads TGTGCCAGCAGCAGAAGTCCGGTGTACCAAGAGACCCAGTACTTC. Translation: CASSRSPVYQETQYF.